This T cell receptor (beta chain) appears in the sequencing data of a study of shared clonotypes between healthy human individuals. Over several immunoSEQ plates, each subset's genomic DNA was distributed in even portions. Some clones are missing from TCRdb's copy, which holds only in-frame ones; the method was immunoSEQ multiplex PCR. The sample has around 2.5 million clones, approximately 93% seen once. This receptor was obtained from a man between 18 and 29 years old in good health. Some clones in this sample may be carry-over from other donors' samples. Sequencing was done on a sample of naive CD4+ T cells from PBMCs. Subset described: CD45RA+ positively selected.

Here the CDR3 reads CASSLSAGQGAGEQYF. The CDR3 DNA follows: TGCGCCAGCAGCTTGTCGGCGGGACAGGGGGCAGGCGAGCAGTACTTC. V and J are TRBV5-1 and TRBJ2-7; 12 bases align to TRBD1. The CDR3 is 16 amino acids. Per germline, CDR1 SGHRS and CDR2 YFSETQ. V gave up 1 base and J gave up 6 bases; unmatched junction bases: 8.